Listed below are T cell receptor beta chains from one sample, sequenced in a study of blood T cell repertoires in COVID-19. Some clones are missing from TCRdb's copy, which holds only in-frame ones; the method was immunoSEQ multiplex PCR. The sample carries 98,000 or so clones, about nine tenths recorded once. The sequenced sample consisted of peripheral blood. These receptors were taken from a human donor in a cohort sampled during active COVID-19. Both conserved end residues are part of each CDR3. Fields, in order: J gene, D gene, V gene, CDR3 protein. D genes are given only for firm matches.

j_gene: TRBJ1-4; d_gene: TRBD1; v_gene: TRBV16; CDR3aa: CASSDRGAENEKLFF
j_gene: TRBJ2-7; d_gene: TRBD1; v_gene: TRBV9; CDR3aa: CASSLGGTGPREQYF
j_gene: TRBJ1-2; d_gene: .; v_gene: TRBV6-5; CDR3aa: CASGQQGSYGYTF
j_gene: TRBJ2-7; d_gene: TRBD1; v_gene: TRBV15; CDR3aa: CATSRGGTGQYF
j_gene: TRBJ1-1; d_gene: .; v_gene: TRBV3-1/TRBV3-2; CDR3aa: CASSQDTVGTEAFF
j_gene: TRBJ2-7; d_gene: TRBD1; v_gene: TRBV7-9; CDR3aa: CASSPMLTGFSYEQYF
j_gene: TRBJ1-1; d_gene: .; v_gene: TRBV6-5; CDR3aa: CASSSDSHQGTEAFF
j_gene: TRBJ2-7; d_gene: .; v_gene: TRBV7-9; CDR3aa: CASSIIYEQYF
j_gene: TRBJ2-7; d_gene: TRBD2; v_gene: TRBV4-1; CDR3aa: CASSQRPAGGQSPSYEQYF
j_gene: TRBJ2-1; d_gene: TRBD2; v_gene: TRBV14; CDR3aa: CASTRAGGSSYNEQFF
j_gene: TRBJ1-4; d_gene: .; v_gene: TRBV9; CDR3aa: CASSVAGSPGKLFF
j_gene: TRBJ2-4; d_gene: .; v_gene: TRBV5-6; CDR3aa: CASSLGLAKNIQYF
j_gene: TRBJ2-7; d_gene: TRBD1; v_gene: TRBV6-5; CDR3aa: CASGTGSRYEQYF
j_gene: TRBJ1-4; d_gene: TRBD1; v_gene: TRBV5-8; CDR3aa: CASSFKGQGNEKLFF
j_gene: TRBJ2-1; d_gene: TRBD1; v_gene: TRBV11-2; CDR3aa: CASSSWDRGRYNEQFF
j_gene: TRBJ2-7; d_gene: .; v_gene: TRBV4-1; CDR3aa: CASSQEVGGLSYEQYF
j_gene: TRBJ2-7; d_gene: .; v_gene: TRBV15; CDR3aa: CATSRDPQGAYEQYF
j_gene: TRBJ1-5; d_gene: TRBD1; v_gene: TRBV28; CDR3aa: CASSSSGTGYQPQHF
j_gene: TRBJ1-1; d_gene: .; v_gene: TRBV5-1; CDR3aa: CATSQGGREAFF
j_gene: TRBJ2-7; d_gene: TRBD1; v_gene: TRBV3-1/TRBV3-2; CDR3aa: CASSQPGTGTYEQYF
j_gene: TRBJ1-2; d_gene: .; v_gene: TRBV12-3/TRBV12-4; CDR3aa: CASSLNRESGYTF
j_gene: TRBJ1-4; d_gene: TRBD1; v_gene: TRBV14; CDR3aa: CASSHRDRVTLNEKLFF
j_gene: TRBJ2-7; d_gene: TRBD1; v_gene: TRBV15; CDR3aa: CATSREGDRVLREQYF
j_gene: TRBJ1-1; d_gene: .; v_gene: TRBV7-3; CDR3aa: CASSLSKNSLNTEAFF
j_gene: TRBJ2-6; d_gene: .; v_gene: TRBV6-4; CDR3aa: CASSNLNALNSGANVLTF
j_gene: TRBJ1-1; d_gene: .; v_gene: TRBV7-3; CDR3aa: CASSLGGAQNTEAFF
j_gene: TRBJ1-2; d_gene: TRBD1; v_gene: TRBV5-1; CDR3aa: CASSFEPGQGPWRGYTF
j_gene: TRBJ2-7; d_gene: .; v_gene: TRBV7-3; CDR3aa: CASTPGGGPGESTGREQYF
j_gene: TRBJ1-1; d_gene: .; v_gene: TRBV27; CDR3aa: CASSFGRGEAFF
j_gene: TRBJ2-5; d_gene: TRBD1; v_gene: TRBV18; CDR3aa: CASSSTGGRETQYF
j_gene: TRBJ1-2; d_gene: .; v_gene: TRBV3-1/TRBV3-2; CDR3aa: CASSQDAATHYGYTF
j_gene: TRBJ2-5; d_gene: TRBD2; v_gene: TRBV5-1; CDR3aa: CASSWGTSGGQETQYF
j_gene: TRBJ2-7; d_gene: TRBD1; v_gene: TRBV19; CDR3aa: CASSIGRTGPSEQYF
j_gene: TRBJ2-1; d_gene: TRBD2; v_gene: TRBV9; CDR3aa: CASSVDGGGVSEQFF
j_gene: TRBJ2-1; d_gene: .; v_gene: TRBV6-5; CDR3aa: CASRYTGASYNEQFF
j_gene: TRBJ1-2; d_gene: .; v_gene: TRBV6-1; CDR3aa: CASSDPSMRSGYTF
j_gene: TRBJ2-5; d_gene: TRBD2; v_gene: TRBV10-3; CDR3aa: CAISGTSTSGAQETQYF
j_gene: TRBJ2-1; d_gene: TRBD2; v_gene: TRBV7-9; CDR3aa: CASSFASGSVQFF
j_gene: TRBJ1-6; d_gene: .; v_gene: TRBV5-5; CDR3aa: CASSFTQGASSYNSPLHF
j_gene: TRBJ1-1; d_gene: .; v_gene: TRBV6-1; CDR3aa: CASSDRQFLNTEAFF
j_gene: TRBJ1-1; d_gene: .; v_gene: TRBV19; CDR3aa: CASSIGGGSGTEAFF
j_gene: TRBJ2-5; d_gene: .; v_gene: TRBV3-1/TRBV3-2; CDR3aa: CASSQASLASETQYF
j_gene: TRBJ2-5; d_gene: .; v_gene: TRBV13; CDR3aa: CASSLLETQYF
j_gene: TRBJ2-1; d_gene: .; v_gene: TRBV20-1; CDR3aa: CSALGGEQFF
j_gene: TRBJ2-3; d_gene: TRBD1; v_gene: TRBV3-1/TRBV3-2; CDR3aa: CASSSRTGGKTDTQYF
j_gene: TRBJ1-5; d_gene: .; v_gene: TRBV5-1; CDR3aa: CASSLGYPDQPQHF
j_gene: TRBJ1-1; d_gene: .; v_gene: TRBV7-8; CDR3aa: CASRAGAGQVNTEAFF
j_gene: TRBJ2-7; d_gene: TRBD1; v_gene: TRBV5-1; CDR3aa: CASSSWAGGSYEQYF
j_gene: TRBJ2-2; d_gene: .; v_gene: TRBV19; CDR3aa: CASSLKAGLTGELFF
j_gene: TRBJ1-1; d_gene: .; v_gene: TRBV18; CDR3aa: CASATGLRNTEAFF
j_gene: TRBJ1-3; d_gene: .; v_gene: TRBV5-5; CDR3aa: CASSGDWTGNTIYF
j_gene: TRBJ1-5; d_gene: .; v_gene: TRBV19; CDR3aa: CASTDTNQPQHF
j_gene: TRBJ2-2; d_gene: TRBD2; v_gene: TRBV4-2; CDR3aa: CASTPASGRAGELFF
j_gene: TRBJ2-3; d_gene: .; v_gene: TRBV2; CDR3aa: CASSKTGSTDTQYF
j_gene: TRBJ1-1; d_gene: TRBD1; v_gene: TRBV2; CDR3aa: CASTRWDREAFF
j_gene: TRBJ2-7; d_gene: TRBD2; v_gene: TRBV7-8; CDR3aa: CASSFSLAGVGEQYF